The 7 T cell receptor beta chains in this list originate from one sample, sequenced in a study of T-cell reconstitution after alpha-beta-depleted transplantation in children. Unique molecular identifiers were incorporated when the TCRbeta library was constructed. TCRdb re-called the PCR reads through MiXCR, storing one row per CDR3 protein. The data contain under 850,000 distinct CDR3 sequences, around 12% of them seen just once; the ten biggest clones take up around 0.8%. The sample here was PBMCs, taken before TCRalphabeta/CD19-depleted stem cell transplant. The receptor set was obtained from a girl aged 2-15 years with congenital amegakaryocytic thrombocytopenia, due to receive a stem cell transplant.

This clonotype has only a few counts. The V gene is TRBV4-1, the J gene TRBJ1-4, with TRBD1 matching over 10 bases. The CDR3 is 18 residues long. CDR1 and CDR2 (germline): MGHRA, YSYEKL. Unmatched junction bases numbered 15, after V lost 4 bases and J lost 7 bases. The CDR3: CASSLHLDDRGLLEKLFF. The CDR3 DNA follows: TGCGCCAGCAGCCTCCACCTCGACGACAGGGGGCTTCTTGAAAAACTGTTTTTT.

The rearrangement joins TRBV12-3 or TRBV12-4 to TRBJ2-7; D is unclear. CDR3 length: 13 residues. The V end lost 5 bases, the J end lost 6 bases, and 14 bases lay between the germline ends. CDR3: CASSRLSRGEQYF. The DNA for the CDR3 is TGTGCCAGCAGTCGCCTTTCACGCGGCGAGCAGTACTTC.

The gene calls are TRBV5-1 and TRBJ2-5; D remains ambiguous. The CDR3 contains 12 residues. Germline CDR1 reads SGHRS; CDR2 reads YFSETQ. Trimming pared 4 bases from V and 6 bases from J, leaving 10 bases between. CDR3 residues: CASSGGLKTQYF. In DNA form, the CDR3 reads TGCGCCAGCAGCGGCGGTCTGAAGACCCAGTACTTC.

This clonotype appeared many times. V usage is TRBV10-2 and J usage is TRBJ2-3; perhaps TRBD1 as D (5 bases). Germline V gives CDR1 WSHSY, CDR2 SAAADI. V lost 8 bases and J 4 bases, leaving 10 bases between the germline ends. CDR3 length equals 12 residues. CDR3: CASLQGPDTQYF. The CDR3 DNA reads TGCGCCAGCCTGCAGGGCCCAGATACGCAGTATTTT.

Only a few counts were recorded for this clonotype. This chain uses TRBV11-2 with TRBJ1-1; 7 bases match TRBD1. J lost 11 bases, V lost 0 bases, and 21 bases had no gene match. Per the germline V gene, CDR1 is SGHAT and CDR2 is FQNNGV. The CDR3 runs 18 residues. The CDR3 DNA sequence: TGTGCCAGCAGCTTAGAAAAAATATACTCGACAGGGATTCGGCGGGCTTTCTTT. Its translation: CASSLEKIYSTGIRRAFF.

This chain joins TRBV27 and TRBJ1-2, with D perhaps TRBD1 (5 bases). Trimming pared 5 bases from V and 8 bases from J, leaving 18 bases between. This CDR3 has 14 residues. Per germline, CDR1 MNHEY and CDR2 SMNVEV (reference sequence). CDR3 residues: CASSPTGLRGGYTF. The CDR3 DNA is TGTGCCAGCAGTCCGACGGGACTCCGAGGGGGCTACACCTTC.

The table lists this clonotype with many counts. The V and J genes are TRBV5-1 and TRBJ2-7; D is undetermined. The V end was cut by 0 bases, the J end by 6 bases, with 16 bases between. This CDR3 region has 15 residues. Germline CDR1 is SGHRS and CDR2 is YFSETQ. The chain's CDR3 is CASSLVPSQSGEQYF. Here the CDR3 DNA reads TGCGCCAGCAGCTTGGTCCCCTCGCAATCGGGCGAGCAGTACTTC.